This entry lists 18 T cell receptor beta chains sequenced from one sample in a study of post-analysis software for immune sequencing data. Overall study findings and caveats: About five TRBV segments, including TRBV5-6, TRBV5-1 and TRBV20-1, were more frequent in patients than controls.

Unique molecular identifiers were built into the TCR beta cDNA libraries. TCRdb independently ran MiXCR on the PCR reads; one entry per CDR3 protein. The data contain roughly 700,000 distinct CDR3 sequences, 25% to 30% of them singletons. For these TCRs, the target antigens are not known. The sample taken for sequencing was blood. Receptors originate from a girl aged 10-17 years with multiple sclerosis.

DNA for the CDR3: TGCAGCGCCAGGGACAGGAACACCGGGGAGCTGTTTTTT. Translated: CSARDRNTGELFF. The chain links TRBV29-1 to TRBJ2-2; TRBD1 matches 7 bases. Germline values: CDR1 SQVTM, CDR2 ANQGSEA. There are 13 residues in the CDR3. The V and J ends lost 7 bases and 1 base, in that order; junction bases with no gene match: 3.

This clonotype was found a few times. The chain has TRBV29-1 and TRBJ1-1; D unclear. Between the trimmed V and J ends, which lost 3 bases and 4 bases, there was a span of 6 bases. Germline assignment: CDR1 SQVTM and CDR2 ANQGSEA. This CDR3 is built from 11 residues. The CDR3 sequence: CSVEVRTEAFF. As DNA, the CDR3 is TGCAGCGTTGAGGTACGCACTGAAGCTTTCTTT.

This rearrangement joins TRBV20-1 to TRBJ1-1; 7 bases fit TRBD1. The CDR3 totals 19 residues. V gave up 3 bases and J gave up 1 base; unmatched junction bases: 20. The germline gives CDR1 DFQATT, CDR2 SNEGSKA (reference sequence). CDR3 in DNA: TGCAGTGCTAGTGCTAGGCCCCCGGGCCTGACAGGGAGGAACACTGAAGCTTTCTTT. Amino acids: CSASARPPGLTGRNTEAFF.

V usage is TRBV20-1 and J usage is TRBJ1-5; D perhaps matches TRBD1 (5 bases). V was shortened by 7 bases and J by 3 bases, with 13 bases between the two germline ends. Germline assignment: CDR1 DFQATT and CDR2 SNEGSKA (reference sequence). The CDR3 contains 13 residues. The CDR3 loop reads CSVGEGNNQPQHF. The DNA for the CDR3 is TGCAGTGTAGGGGAGGGGAACAATCAGCCCCAGCATTTT.

Note on this clonotype: Since a much larger clone is just one base distant, this may be a read error. V gene TRBV6-5 combines with J gene TRBJ2-7; either TRBD1 or TRBD2 may supply D (5 bases each). Germline CDR1 is MNHEY and CDR2 is SVGAGI. CDR3 length equals 15 residues. The CDR3, as DNA: TGTCCCAGCAGTTTGCTTACCGGGACGGGCTACGAGCAGTACTTC. Amino acids: CPSSLLTGTGYEQYF.

In this sample, this clonotype turned up once. J is TRBJ2-1 and V is TRBV5-1, with D perhaps matching TRBD1 or TRBD2 (5 bases each). V lost 7 bases and J lost 5, with 16 bases in between. This CDR3 is 14 amino acids long. Germline CDR1 is SGHRS and CDR2 is YFSETQ. The CDR3 region has the DNA TGCGCCAGCCAACTCGGGACGGAAAACAATGAGCAGTTCTTC. Its translation: CASQLGTENNEQFF.

The V call is TRBV5-8, the J call TRBJ2-7; possible D gene TRBD2, 5 bases. Germline assignment: CDR1 SGHTS and CDR2 YDEGEE. This CDR3 contains 15 residues. The V gene lost 3 bases and the J gene lost 7 bases, with 20 bases spanning the gap. CDR3 DNA: TGTGCCAGCAGCTGTAGGGAAAATAAACCGGGGGAGCAGTACTTC. It translates to CASSCRENKPGEQYF.

This clonotype was observed a handful of times. V and J are TRBV6-1 and TRBJ2-7; weak D call: TRBD2 (5 bases). This CDR3 is built from 14 residues. Germline CDR1 reads MNHNS; CDR2 reads SASEGT. Trimming stripped 6 bases from V and 9 bases from J, with 21 bases between. This chain's CDR3 is CASSETRPFWGQYF. CDR3 DNA sequence: TGTGCCAGCAGCGAAACTAGACCTTTCTGGGGGCAGTACTTC.

J is TRBJ2-7 and V is TRBV12-3 or TRBV12-4; possible D gene TRBD1, 5 bases. The CDR3 has 14 residues. V lost 5 bases, J lost 4 bases, and 15 bases lay in between. This CDR3 reads CASSRYGAVYEQYF. The CDR3 DNA reads as TGTGCCAGCAGTCGCTATGGGGCAGTATACGAGCAGTACTTC.

This clonotype was observed a handful of times. The rearrangement uses TRBV20-1 and TRBJ2-5, with 7 bases lining up with TRBD2. J lost 4 bases, V lost 1 base, and 15 bases had no gene match. CDR1 and CDR2 from the germline V gene are DFQATT and SNEGSKA (reference sequence). The CDR3 spans 17 residues. In DNA form, the CDR3 reads TGCAGTGCTAGAGGGCCGGGACTATCCTCGGGCCGAGAGACCCAGTACTTC. Its translation is CSARGPGLSSGRETQYF.

CDR3 DNA sequence: TGTGCCAGCAGCGCTCCTAGCGGGGGCCCTGGTTCGATGCAGTATTTT. Translated: CASSAPSGGPGSMQYF. The chain links TRBV7-2 to TRBJ2-3; 10 bases fit TRBD2. This CDR3 region has 16 residues. Germline CDR1 SGHTA, CDR2 FQGNSA. V trimming: 5 bases; J trimming: 11 bases; junction bases outside the gene matches: 16.

This clonotype has just a few counts. The J gene is TRBJ2-1, the V gene TRBV5-1; D ambiguous. CDR3 length: 15 residues. CDR1 is SGHRS and CDR2 is YFSETQ in the germline V gene. V gave up 7 bases and J gave up 2 bases, with 16 bases separating them. The CDR3 here is CASAPLGMAYNEQFF. CDR3 DNA sequence: TGCGCCAGCGCCCCCCTGGGGATGGCCTACAATGAGCAGTTCTTC.

This clonotype was observed a handful of times. A clone one base away is much larger, so this may be a read error. This chain joins TRBV3-1 and TRBJ2-5; no clear D gene. Trimming pared 5 bases from V and 11 bases from J, leaving 21 bases between. The CDR3 sequence is 14 residues long. Germline V gene sequence: CDR1 LGHDT, CDR2 YNNKEL (reference sequence). The CDR3 DNA is TGTGCCAGCAGCACCCGGCATAGCTGGGATGAGCAGTACTTC. Its protein is CASSTRHSWDEQYF.

Only a few counts were recorded for this clonotype. J is TRBJ2-1 and V is TRBV9; TRBD2 matches at 11 bases. CDR3 length equals 13 residues. Germline V lookup: CDR1 SGDLS, CDR2 YYNGEE. With 3 bases clipped from V and 15 bases from J, the junction kept 8 bases outside the gene matches. CDR3 DNA sequence: TGTGCCAGCAGCGCGACTAGCGGGGAATCGCGGTTCTTC. Its protein product is CASSATSGESRFF. Looking up the rest from reference TRBV9 and TRBJ2-1 gives the full variable domain: DSGVTQTPKHLITATGQRVTLRCSPRSGDLSVYWYQQSLDQGLQFLIQYYNGEERAKGNILERFSAQQFPDLHSELNLSSLELGDSALYFCASSATSGESRFFGPGTRLTVL.

Of note for this clonotype: This could be a read error, since a much larger clone is one nucleotide away. The chain has TRBV12-3 or TRBV12-4 and TRBJ2-5, with a possible D match to TRBD2 (5 bases). The CDR3 loop spans 13 amino acids. The V gene lost 3 bases and the J gene lost 9 bases, with 14 bases spanning the gap. In DNA, the CDR3 is TGTGCCAGCAGTTTGGTTTTGCTGGAGGCCCAGTACTTC. Its protein product is CASSLVLLEAQYF.

A few counts support this clonotype. The CDR3 region is CASSERTGVGSYGYTF. The CDR3 DNA is TGCGCCAGCAGTGAAAGGACAGGGGTGGGCTCCTATGGCTACACCTTC. V usage is TRBV10-2 and J usage is TRBJ1-2; 9 positions agree with TRBD1. The trim removed 3 bases at V and 4 bases at J, leaving 9 bases unmatched. The germline V gene has CDR1 WSHSY and CDR2 SAAADI. The CDR3 runs to 16 residues.

The chain couples TRBV11-2 to TRBJ2-7; the D gene could be TRBD1 or TRBD2 (5 bases each). Trimming pared 5 bases from V and 5 bases from J, leaving 19 bases between. The germline V gene encodes CDR1 SGHAT and CDR2 FQNNGV. This CDR3 is built from 15 residues. This CDR3 reads CASSGDPGSRDEQYF. CDR3 coding DNA: TGTGCCAGCAGCGGAGACCCAGGGAGTCGGGACGAGCAGTACTTC.

This clonotype has more than one count but fewer than ten. V is TRBV27 and J is TRBJ2-7; TRBD1 matches at 9 bases. This CDR3 has 20 residues. Trimming removed 5 bases from V and 1 base from J; junction bases left unmatched: 21. The germline gives CDR1 MNHEY, CDR2 SMNVEV (reference sequence). DNA of the CDR3: TGTGCCAGCAGTCCGTTCCCTTACCTGAACAGGGGGCGAGAATCCTACGAGCAGTACTTC. Translated, it gives CASSPFPYLNRGRESYEQYF.